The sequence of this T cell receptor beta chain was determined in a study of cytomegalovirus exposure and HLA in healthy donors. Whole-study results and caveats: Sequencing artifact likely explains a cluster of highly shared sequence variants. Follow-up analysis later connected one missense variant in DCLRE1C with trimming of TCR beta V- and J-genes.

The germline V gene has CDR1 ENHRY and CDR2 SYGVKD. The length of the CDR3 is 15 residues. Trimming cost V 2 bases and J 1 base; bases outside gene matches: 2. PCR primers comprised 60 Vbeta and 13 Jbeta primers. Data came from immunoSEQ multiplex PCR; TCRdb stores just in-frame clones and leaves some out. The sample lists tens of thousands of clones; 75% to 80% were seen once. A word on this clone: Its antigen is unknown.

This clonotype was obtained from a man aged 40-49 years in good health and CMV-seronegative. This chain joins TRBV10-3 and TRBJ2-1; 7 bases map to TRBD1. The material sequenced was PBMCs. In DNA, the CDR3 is TGTGCCATCAGTGAGGGACAGGCGTCCTACAATGAGCAGTTCTTC. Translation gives CAISEGQASYNEQFF.